Listed here is a single TCR beta chain. The CDR3 is made up of 15 amino acids. Germline V gene lookup returns CDR1 MNHNY and CDR2 SVGAGI (reference sequence). Method: immunoSEQ multiplex PCR; TCRdb's copy keeps in-frame clones and lacks some. The sample consists of roughly 38,000 clones, approximately 86% of them appearing once. This sample was taken from a study of T cells in narcolepsy. The rearrangement links TRBV6-6 to TRBJ2-5, with TRBD2 as a possible D gene (6 bases). The J call could be wrong; TRBJ2-7 is a better fit for the DNA end. Sequenced material: CD45RA- memory CD4+ T cells from PBMCs. The clonotype was recovered from a human donor with narcolepsy. This chain's CDR3 is CASSYTRPGAYEQYF. The CDR3 bases are TGTGCCAGCAGTTACACAAGACCGGGGGCCTACGAGCAGTACTTC.